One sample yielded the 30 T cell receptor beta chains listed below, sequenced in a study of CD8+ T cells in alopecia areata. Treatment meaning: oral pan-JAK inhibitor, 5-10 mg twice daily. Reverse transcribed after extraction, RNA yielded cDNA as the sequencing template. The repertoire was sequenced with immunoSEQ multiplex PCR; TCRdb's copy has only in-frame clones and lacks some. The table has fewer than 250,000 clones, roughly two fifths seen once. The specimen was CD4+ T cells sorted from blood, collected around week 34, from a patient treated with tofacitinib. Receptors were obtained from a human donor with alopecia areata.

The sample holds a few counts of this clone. The CDR3 here is CASSLLRGSDNEQFF. The CDR3 region has the DNA TGTGCCAGCAGCTTGTTAAGGGGGTCGGATAATGAGCAGTTCTTC. The V gene is TRBV5-4, the J gene TRBJ2-1; perhaps TRBD1 as D (6 bases). The CDR3 runs 15 residues. The V gene lost 1 base and the J gene lost 7 bases, with 15 bases spanning the gap. The germline CDR1 and CDR2 sequences are SGHNT and YYREEE (reference sequence).

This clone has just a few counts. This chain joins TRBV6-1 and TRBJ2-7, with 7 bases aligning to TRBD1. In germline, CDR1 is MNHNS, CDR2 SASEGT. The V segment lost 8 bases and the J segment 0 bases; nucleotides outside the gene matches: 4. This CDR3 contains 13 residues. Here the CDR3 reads CASAPGGSYEQYF. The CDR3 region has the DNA TGTGCCAGCGCGCCAGGGGGCTCCTACGAGCAGTACTTC.

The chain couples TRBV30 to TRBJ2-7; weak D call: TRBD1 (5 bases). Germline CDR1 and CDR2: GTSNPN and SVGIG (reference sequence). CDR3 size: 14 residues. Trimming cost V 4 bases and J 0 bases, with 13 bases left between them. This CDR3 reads CAWTLQAYSYEQYF. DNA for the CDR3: TGTGCCTGGACCCTACAGGCGTACTCCTACGAGCAGTACTTC.

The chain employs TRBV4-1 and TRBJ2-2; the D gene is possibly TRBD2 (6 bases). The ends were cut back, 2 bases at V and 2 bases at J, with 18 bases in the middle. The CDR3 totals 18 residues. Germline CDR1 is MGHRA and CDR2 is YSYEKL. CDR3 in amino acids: CASSQWRLAETNTGELFF. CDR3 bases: TGCGCCAGCAGCCAATGGAGGTTAGCGGAGACCAACACCGGGGAGCTGTTTTTT.

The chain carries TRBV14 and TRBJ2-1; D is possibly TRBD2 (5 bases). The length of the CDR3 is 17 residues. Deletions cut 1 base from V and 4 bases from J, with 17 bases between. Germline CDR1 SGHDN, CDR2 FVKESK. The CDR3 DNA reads TGTGCCAGCAGCCAAGCAACACTACCAAGACTATACAATGAGCAGTTCTTC. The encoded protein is CASSQATLPRLYNEQFF.

The CDR3 region is CASNSGTSQNNEQFF. CDR3 in DNA: TGTGCCAGCAACTCCGGGACTAGCCAAAACAATGAGCAGTTCTTC. The chain joins TRBV6-1 to TRBJ2-1, with 9 bases identical to TRBD2. This CDR3 is built from 15 residues. J lost 5 bases, V lost 7 bases, and 9 bases had no gene match. CDR1 is MNHNS, CDR2 SASEGT, per germline.

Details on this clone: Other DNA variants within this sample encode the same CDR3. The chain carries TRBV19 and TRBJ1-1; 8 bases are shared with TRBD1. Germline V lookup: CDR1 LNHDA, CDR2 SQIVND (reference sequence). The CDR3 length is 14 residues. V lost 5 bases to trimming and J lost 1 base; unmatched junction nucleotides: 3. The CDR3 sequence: CASSPGTGNTEAFF. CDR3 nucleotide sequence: TGTGCCAGTAGTCCGGGGACAGGGAACACTGAAGCTTTCTTT.

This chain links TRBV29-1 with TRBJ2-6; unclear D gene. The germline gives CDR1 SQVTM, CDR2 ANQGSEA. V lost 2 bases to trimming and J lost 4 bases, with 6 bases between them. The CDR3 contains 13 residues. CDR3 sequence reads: CSVEPAGANVLTF. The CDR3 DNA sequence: TGCAGCGTTGAACCAGCCGGGGCCAACGTCCTGACTTTC.

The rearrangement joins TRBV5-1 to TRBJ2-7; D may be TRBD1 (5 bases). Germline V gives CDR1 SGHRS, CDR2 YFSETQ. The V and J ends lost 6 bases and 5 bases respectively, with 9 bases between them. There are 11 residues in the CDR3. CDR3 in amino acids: CASNWGDEQYF. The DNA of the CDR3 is TGCGCCAGCAACTGGGGCGACGAGCAGTACTTC.

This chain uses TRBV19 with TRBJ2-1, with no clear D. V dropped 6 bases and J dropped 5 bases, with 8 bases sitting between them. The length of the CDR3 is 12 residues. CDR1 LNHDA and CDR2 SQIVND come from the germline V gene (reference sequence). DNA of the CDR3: TGTGCCAGTAGGAAAGCCAACAATGAGCAGTTCTTC. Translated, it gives CASRKANNEQFF.

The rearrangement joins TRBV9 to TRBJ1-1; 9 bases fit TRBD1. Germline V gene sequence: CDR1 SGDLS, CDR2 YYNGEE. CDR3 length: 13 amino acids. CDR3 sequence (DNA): TGTGGCGGGACAGGGTGGTCTCGCGCTGAAGCTTTCTTT. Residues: CGGTGWSRAEAFF.

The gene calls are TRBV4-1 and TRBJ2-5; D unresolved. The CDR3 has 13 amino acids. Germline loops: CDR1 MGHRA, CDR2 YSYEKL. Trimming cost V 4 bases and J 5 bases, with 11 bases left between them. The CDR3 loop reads CASSPNARETQYF. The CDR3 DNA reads TGCGCCAGCAGCCCGAACGCACGGGAGACCCAGTACTTC.

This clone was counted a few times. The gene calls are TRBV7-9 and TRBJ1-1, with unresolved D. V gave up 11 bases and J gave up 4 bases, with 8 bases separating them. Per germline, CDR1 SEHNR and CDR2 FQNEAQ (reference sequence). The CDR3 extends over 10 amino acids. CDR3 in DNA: TGTGCCTTCCAAGGCACTGAAGCTTTCTTT. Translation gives CAFQGTEAFF.

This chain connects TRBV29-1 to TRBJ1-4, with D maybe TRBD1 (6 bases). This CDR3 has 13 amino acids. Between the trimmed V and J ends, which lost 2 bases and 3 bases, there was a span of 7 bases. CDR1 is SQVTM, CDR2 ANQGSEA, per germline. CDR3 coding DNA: TGCAGCGTTGAAAACAGGGCTAATGAAAAACTGTTTTTT. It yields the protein CSVENRANEKLFF.

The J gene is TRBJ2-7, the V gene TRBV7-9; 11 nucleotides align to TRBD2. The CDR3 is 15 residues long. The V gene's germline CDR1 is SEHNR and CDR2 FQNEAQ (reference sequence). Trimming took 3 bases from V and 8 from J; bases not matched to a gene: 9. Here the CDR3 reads CASSLTSGASVKQYF. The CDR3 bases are TGTGCCAGCAGCTTGACTAGCGGGGCCTCCGTAAAGCAGTACTTC.

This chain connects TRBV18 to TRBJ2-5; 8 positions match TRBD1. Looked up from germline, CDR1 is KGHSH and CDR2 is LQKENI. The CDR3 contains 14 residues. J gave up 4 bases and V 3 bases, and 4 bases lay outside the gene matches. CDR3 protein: CASSPGTGPETQYF. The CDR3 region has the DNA TGTGCCAGCTCACCCGGGACAGGCCCAGAGACCCAGTACTTC.

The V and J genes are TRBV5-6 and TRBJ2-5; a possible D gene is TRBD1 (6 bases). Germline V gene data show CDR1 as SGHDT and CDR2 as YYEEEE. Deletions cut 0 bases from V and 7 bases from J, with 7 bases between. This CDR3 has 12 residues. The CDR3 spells CASSLEGVTQYF. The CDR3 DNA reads TGTGCCAGCAGCTTGGAGGGGGTGACCCAGTACTTC.

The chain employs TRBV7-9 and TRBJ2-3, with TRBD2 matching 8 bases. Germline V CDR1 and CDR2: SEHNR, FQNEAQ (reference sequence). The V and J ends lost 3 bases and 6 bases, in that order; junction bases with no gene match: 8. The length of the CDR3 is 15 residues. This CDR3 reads CASSFSSGPVDTQYF. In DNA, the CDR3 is TGTGCCAGCAGCTTTTCTAGCGGGCCGGTGGATACGCAGTATTTT.

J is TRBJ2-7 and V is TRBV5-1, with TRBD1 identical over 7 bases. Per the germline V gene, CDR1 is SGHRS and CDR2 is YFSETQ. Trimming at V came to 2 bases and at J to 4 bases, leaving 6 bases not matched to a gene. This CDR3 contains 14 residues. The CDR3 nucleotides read TGCGCCAGCAGCTTCAGGGACAGAGAATACGAGCAGTACTTC. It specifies CASSFRDREYEQYF.

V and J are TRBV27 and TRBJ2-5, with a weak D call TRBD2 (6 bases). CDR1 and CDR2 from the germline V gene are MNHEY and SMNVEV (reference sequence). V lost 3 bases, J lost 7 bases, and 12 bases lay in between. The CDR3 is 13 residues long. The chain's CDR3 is CASSLEPRGTQYF. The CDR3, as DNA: TGTGCCAGCAGTTTGGAACCGCGGGGGACCCAGTACTTC.

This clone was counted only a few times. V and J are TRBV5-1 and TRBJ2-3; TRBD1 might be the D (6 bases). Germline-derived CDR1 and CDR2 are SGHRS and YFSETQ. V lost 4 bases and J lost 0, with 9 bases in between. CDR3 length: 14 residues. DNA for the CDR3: TGCGCCAGCAGCCGGACAGCCAGCACAGATACGCAGTATTTT. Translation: CASSRTASTDTQYF.

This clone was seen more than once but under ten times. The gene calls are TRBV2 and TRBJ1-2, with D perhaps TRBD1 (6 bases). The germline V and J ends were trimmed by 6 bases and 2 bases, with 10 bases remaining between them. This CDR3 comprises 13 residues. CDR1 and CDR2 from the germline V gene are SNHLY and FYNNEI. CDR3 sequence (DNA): TGTGCCAGCAGGGGACACGGCAACTATGGCTACACCTTC. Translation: CASRGHGNYGYTF. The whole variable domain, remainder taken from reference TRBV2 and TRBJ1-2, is EPEVTQTPSHQVTQMGQEVILRCVPISNHLYFYWYRQILGQKVEFLVSFYNNEISEKSEIFDDQFSVERPDGSNFTLKIRSTKLEDSAMYFCASRGHGNYGYTFGSGTRLTVV.

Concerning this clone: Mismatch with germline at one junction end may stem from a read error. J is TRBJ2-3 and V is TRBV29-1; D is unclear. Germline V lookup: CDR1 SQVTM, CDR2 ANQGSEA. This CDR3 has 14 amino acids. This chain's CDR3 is CSVMGWTSTNTQYF. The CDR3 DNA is TGCAGCGTCATGGGGTGGACGTCCACAAATACGCAGTATTTT.

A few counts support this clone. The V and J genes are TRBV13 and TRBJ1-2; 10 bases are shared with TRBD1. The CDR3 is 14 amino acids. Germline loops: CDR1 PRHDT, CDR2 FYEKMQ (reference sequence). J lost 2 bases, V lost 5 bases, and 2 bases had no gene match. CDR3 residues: CASSRTGGNYGYTF. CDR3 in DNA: TGTGCCAGCAGCAGGACAGGGGGGAACTATGGCTACACCTTC. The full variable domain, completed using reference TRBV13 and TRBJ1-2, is AAGVIQSPRHLIKEKRETATLKCYPIPRHDTVYWYQQGPGQDPQFLISFYEKMQSDKGSIPDRFSAQQFSDYHSELNMSSLELGDSALYFCASSRTGGNYGYTFGSGTRLTVV.

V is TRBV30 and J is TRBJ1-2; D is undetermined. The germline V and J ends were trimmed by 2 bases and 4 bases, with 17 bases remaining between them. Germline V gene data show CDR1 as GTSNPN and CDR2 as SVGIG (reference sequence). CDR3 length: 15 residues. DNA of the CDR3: TGTGCCTGGAGTTCCGGAGCCTCAGCCTCCTATGGCTACACCTTC. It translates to CAWSSGASASYGYTF.

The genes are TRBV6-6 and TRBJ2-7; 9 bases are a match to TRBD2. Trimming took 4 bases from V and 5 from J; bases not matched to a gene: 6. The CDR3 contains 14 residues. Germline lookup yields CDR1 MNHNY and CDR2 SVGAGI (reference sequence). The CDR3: CASSSEREDDEQYF. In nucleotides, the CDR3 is TGTGCCAGCAGTTCGGAGCGGGAGGACGACGAGCAGTACTTC.

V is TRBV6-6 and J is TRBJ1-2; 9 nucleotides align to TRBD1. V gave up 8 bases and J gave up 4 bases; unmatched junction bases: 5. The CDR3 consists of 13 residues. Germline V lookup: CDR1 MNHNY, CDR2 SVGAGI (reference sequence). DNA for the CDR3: TGTGCCAGCTGGACAGGGGATGGCTATGGCTACACCTTC. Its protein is CASWTGDGYGYTF.

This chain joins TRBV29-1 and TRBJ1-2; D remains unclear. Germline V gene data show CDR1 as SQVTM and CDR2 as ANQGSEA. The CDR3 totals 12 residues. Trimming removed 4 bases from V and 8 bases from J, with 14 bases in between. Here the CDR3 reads CSVVAGEVGYTF. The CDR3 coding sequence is TGCAGCGTTGTGGCTGGGGAAGTAGGCTACACCTTC.

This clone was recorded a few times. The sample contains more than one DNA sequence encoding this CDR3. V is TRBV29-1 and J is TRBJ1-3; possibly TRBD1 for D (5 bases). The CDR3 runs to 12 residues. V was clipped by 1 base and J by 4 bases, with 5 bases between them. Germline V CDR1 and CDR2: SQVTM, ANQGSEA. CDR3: CSVEGGGNTIYF. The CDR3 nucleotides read TGCAGCGTTGAAGGGGGCGGAAACACCATATATTTT.

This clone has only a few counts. The CDR3 bases are TGTGCCAGCTCACCATTACCTCCGGGAGCATCCTACAATGAGCAGTTCTTC. This gives the protein CASSPLPPGASYNEQFF. The chain combines TRBV18 with TRBJ2-1; possibly TRBD2 for D (6 bases). Germline CDR1 is KGHSH and CDR2 is LQKENI. V was cut by 2 bases and J by 1 base, with 15 bases left in between. This CDR3 has 17 amino acids.